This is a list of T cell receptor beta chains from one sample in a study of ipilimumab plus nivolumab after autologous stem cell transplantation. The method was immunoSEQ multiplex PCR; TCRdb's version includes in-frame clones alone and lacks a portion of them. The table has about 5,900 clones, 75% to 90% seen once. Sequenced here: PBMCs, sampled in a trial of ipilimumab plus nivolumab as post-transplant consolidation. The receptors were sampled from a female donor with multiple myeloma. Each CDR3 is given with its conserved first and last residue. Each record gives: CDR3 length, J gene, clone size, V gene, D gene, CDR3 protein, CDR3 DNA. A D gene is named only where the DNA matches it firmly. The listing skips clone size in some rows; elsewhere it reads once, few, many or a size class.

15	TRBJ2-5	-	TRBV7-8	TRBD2	CASTSGRREQETQYF	TGTGCCAGCACTAGCGGGAGGAGAGAGCAAGAGACCCAGTACTTC
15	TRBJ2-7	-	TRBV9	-	CASSVTPFGAGEQYF	TGTGCCAGCAGCGTCACCCCCTTTGGGGCGGGGGAGCAGTACTTC
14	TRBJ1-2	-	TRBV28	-	CATFRTDNNYGYTF	TGTGCCACCTTCCGGACAGACAATAACTATGGCTACACCTTC
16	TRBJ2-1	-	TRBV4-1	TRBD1	CASSTLPGQGLNEQFF	TGCGCCAGCAGCACCCTACCGGGACAGGGTCTCAATGAGCAGTTCTTC
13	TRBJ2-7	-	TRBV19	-	CASSIQDTYEQYF	TGTGCCAGTAGTATACAGGATACCTACGAGCAGTACTTC
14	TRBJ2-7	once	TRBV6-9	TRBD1	CASSYAGTDYEQYF	TGTGCCAGCAGTTACGCCGGGACAGACTACGAGCAGTACTTC
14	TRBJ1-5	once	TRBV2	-	CASSEALDNQPQHF	TGTGCCAGCAGTGAAGCGCTGGACAATCAGCCCCAGCATTTT
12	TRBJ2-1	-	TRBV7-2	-	CASRPGYNEQFF	TGTGCCAGCAGGCCGGGCTACAATGAGCAGTTCTTC
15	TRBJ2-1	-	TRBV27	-	CASTTLGSSYNEQFF	TGTGCCAGCACCACCCTCGGGAGCTCCTACAATGAGCAGTTCTTC
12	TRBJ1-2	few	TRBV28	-	CASSFEVWGYTF	TGTGCCAGCAGTTTTGAGGTTTGGGGCTACACCTTC
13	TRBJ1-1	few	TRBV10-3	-	CAISIDLNTEAFF	TGTGCCATCTCCATCGACTTGAACACTGAAGCTTTCTTT
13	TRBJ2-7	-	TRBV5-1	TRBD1	CASTTGGSYEQYF	TGCGCCAGCACGACAGGGGGGTCCTACGAGCAGTACTTC
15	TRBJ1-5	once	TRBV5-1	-	CASSLGTALNQPQHF	TGCGCCAGCAGCTTGGGGACAGCTCTTAATCAGCCCCAGCATTTT
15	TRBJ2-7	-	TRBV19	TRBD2	CASSPTSGSSYEQYF	TGTGCCAGTAGCCCCACTAGCGGGAGCTCCTACGAGCAGTACTTC
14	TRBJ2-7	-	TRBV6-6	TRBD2	CASTLLGRAHEQYF	TGTGCCAGCACCCTCTTGGGGAGGGCCCACGAGCAGTACTTC
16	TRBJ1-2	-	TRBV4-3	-	CASSQGWLQGQYGYTF	TGCGCCAGCAGCCAAGGCTGGCTGCAGGGGCAGTATGGCTACACCTTC
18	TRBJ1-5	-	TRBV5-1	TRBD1	CASSPGTGGSYSNQPQHF	TGCGCCAGCAGCCCAGGGACAGGGGGCTCATATAGCAATCAGCCCCAGCATTTT
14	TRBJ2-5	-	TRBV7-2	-	CASSLLVGQETQYF	TGTGCCAGCAGCTTACTCGTAGGGCAAGAGACCCAGTACTTC
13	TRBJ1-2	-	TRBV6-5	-	CASSLGQIYGYTF	TGTGCCAGCAGCCTCGGACAGATTTATGGCTACACCTTC
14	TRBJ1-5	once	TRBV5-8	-	CASSSKGYSQPQHF	TGTGCCAGCAGCTCAAAAGGGTATTCCCAGCCCCAGCATTTT
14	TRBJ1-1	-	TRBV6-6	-	CASVFKGTNTEAFF	TGTGCCAGCGTCTTTAAGGGAACGAACACTGAAGCTTTCTTT
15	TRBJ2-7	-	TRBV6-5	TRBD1	CASSFTGTGSYEQYF	TGTGCCAGCAGTTTCACCGGGACAGGCTCCTACGAGCAGTACTTC
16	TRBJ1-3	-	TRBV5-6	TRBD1	CASVTFPGGSGNTIYF	TGTGCCAGCGTAACCTTCCCAGGGGGCTCTGGAAACACCATATATTTT
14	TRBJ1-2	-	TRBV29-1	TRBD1	CSVERGQGIYGYTF	TGCAGCGTTGAGCGGGGACAGGGGATCTATGGCTACACCTTC
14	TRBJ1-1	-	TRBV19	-	CASSSRVERTEAFF	TGTGCCAGTAGTTCCAGGGTAGAGAGAACTGAAGCTTTCTTT
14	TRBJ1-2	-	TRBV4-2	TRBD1	CASSPGTGDYGYTF	TGTGCCAGCAGCCCCGGGACAGGGGACTATGGCTACACCTTC
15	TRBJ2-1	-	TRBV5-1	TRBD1	CASRTGTGDFNEQFF	TGCGCCAGCAGAACGGGGACAGGGGATTTCAATGAGCAGTTCTTC
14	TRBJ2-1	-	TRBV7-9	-	CASSFGLEGSEQFF	TGTGCCAGCAGCTTTGGGCTAGAAGGTTCGGAGCAGTTCTTC
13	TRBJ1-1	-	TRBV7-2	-	CASSLAPNTEAFF	TGTGCCAGCAGCTTAGCCCCGAACACTGAAGCTTTCTTT
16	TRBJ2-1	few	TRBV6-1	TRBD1	CASSGRTGGFVNEQFF	TGTGCCAGCAGTGGTCGGACAGGGGGCTTTGTGAATGAGCAGTTCTTC
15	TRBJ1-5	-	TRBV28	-	CASSSPGNSNQPQHF	TGTGCCAGCAGTTCGCCCGGGAATAGCAATCAGCCCCAGCATTTT
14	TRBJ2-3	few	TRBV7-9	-	CASILSGLGDTQYF	TGTGCCAGCATCCTCAGCGGTCTCGGAGATACGCAGTATTTT
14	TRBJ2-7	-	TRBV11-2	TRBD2	CASSFTSGSHEQYF	TGTGCCAGCAGCTTTACTAGCGGGAGCCACGAGCAGTACTTC
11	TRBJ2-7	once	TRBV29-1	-	CSVVKGNEQYF	TGCAGCGTTGTCAAGGGGAACGAGCAGTACTTC
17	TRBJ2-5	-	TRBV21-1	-	CASSKAGGTGAQETQYF	TGTGCCAGCAGCAAAGCCGGCGGGACAGGGGCCCAAGAGACCCAGTACTTC
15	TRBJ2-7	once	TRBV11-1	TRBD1	CASSPRDRAWYEQYF	TGTGCCAGCAGCCCCCGGGACAGGGCGTGGTACGAGCAGTACTTC
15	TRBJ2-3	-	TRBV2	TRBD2	CASSVTSGRFDTQYF	TGTGCCAGCAGTGTGACTAGCGGGAGGTTCGATACGCAGTATTTT
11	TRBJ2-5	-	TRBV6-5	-	CASSYSETQYF	TGTGCCAGCAGTTACTCAGAGACCCAGTACTTC
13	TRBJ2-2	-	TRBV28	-	CASSLRNTGELFF	TGTGCCAGCAGTTTAAGAAACACCGGGGAGCTGTTTTTT
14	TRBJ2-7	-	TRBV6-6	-	CASRGAGGSYEQYF	TGTGCCAGCAGAGGGGCAGGGGGGTCCTACGAGCAGTACTTC
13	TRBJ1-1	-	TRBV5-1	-	CASSLSGGSGAFF	TGCGCCAGCAGCTTGTCGGGGGGGAGTGGAGCTTTCTTT
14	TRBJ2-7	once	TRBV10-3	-	CAIRWDLIRDEQYF	TGTGCCATCAGGTGGGACTTAATACGCGACGAGCAGTACTTC
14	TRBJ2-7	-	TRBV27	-	CASRKLERSYEQYF	TGTGCCAGCAGAAAACTAGAGCGGTCCTACGAGCAGTACTTC
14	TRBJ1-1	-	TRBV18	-	CASSPWGDNTEAFF	TGTGCCAGCTCACCGTGGGGGGACAACACTGAAGCTTTCTTT
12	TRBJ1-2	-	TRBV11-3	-	CASSFLGHGYTF	TGTGCCAGCAGCTTTTTGGGTCATGGCTACACCTTC
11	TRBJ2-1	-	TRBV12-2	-	CASREANEQFF	TGTGCAAGTCGCGAAGCGAATGAGCAGTTCTTC
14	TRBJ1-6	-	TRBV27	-	CASSLGPPRSPLHF	TGTGCCAGCAGTTTAGGACCTCCTAGATCACCCCTCCACTTT
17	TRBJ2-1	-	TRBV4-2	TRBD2	CASSQDPTSGSYNEQFF	TGTGCCAGCAGCCAAGATCCCACTAGCGGCTCCTACAATGAGCAGTTCTTC
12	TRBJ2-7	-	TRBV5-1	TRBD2	CASSRGDYEQYF	TGCGCCAGCAGCCGGGGGGACTACGAGCAGTACTTC